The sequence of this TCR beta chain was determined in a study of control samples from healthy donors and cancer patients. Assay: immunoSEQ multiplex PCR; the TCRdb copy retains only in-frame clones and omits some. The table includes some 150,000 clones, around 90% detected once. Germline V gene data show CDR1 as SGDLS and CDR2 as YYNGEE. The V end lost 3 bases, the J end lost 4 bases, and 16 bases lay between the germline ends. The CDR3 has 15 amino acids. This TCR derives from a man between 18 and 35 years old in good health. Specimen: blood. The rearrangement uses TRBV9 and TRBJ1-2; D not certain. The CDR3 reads CASSAKVPGVYGYTF. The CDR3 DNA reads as TGTGCCAGCAGCGCAAAGGTCCCCGGTGTCTATGGCTACACCTTC.